These 27 T cell receptor beta chains were all obtained from the same sample, sequenced in a study of cytomegalovirus exposure and HLA in healthy donors. TCRdb's copy holds only in-frame clones and misses some; the assay was immunoSEQ multiplex PCR. The sample yields approximately 300,000 clones, around 90% seen once. The sequencing input was PBMCs. These receptors were taken from a woman aged 25 to 39 in good health and CMV-seropositive.

The chain recombines TRBV7-6 with TRBJ2-1; possible D gene TRBD2, 5 bases. Trimming took off 5 bases at V and 8 bases at J, with 13 bases between the two ends. Germline loops: CDR1 SGHVS, CDR2 FNYEAQ. The CDR3 covers 13 residues. The CDR3 DNA sequence: TGTGCCAGCAGCCCTAATGAGGGTGATGAGCAGTTCTTC. Amino acid sequence: CASSPNEGDEQFF.

This chain joins TRBV7-2 and TRBJ2-5, with 9 nucleotides matching TRBD1. The ends lost 5 bases at V and 2 bases at J; junction bases unmatched: 3. The CDR3 consists of 14 residues. Looked up from germline, CDR1 is SGHTA and CDR2 is FQGNSA. This chain's CDR3 is CASSPDRGQETQYF. The CDR3 nucleotides are TGTGCCAGCAGCCCGGACAGGGGACAAGAGACCCAGTACTTC.

This clone came up a few times. The chain has TRBV6-5 and TRBJ2-7; no reliable D call. CDR1 is MNHEY and CDR2 is SVGAGI in the germline V gene. Trimming removed 2 bases at V and 2 bases at J, with 13 bases between. CDR3 length: 15 residues. The CDR3 DNA reads as TGTGCCAGCAGTTACCAGGCCGACGGAGCCTACGAGCAGTACTTC. Translated: CASSYQADGAYEQYF.

J is TRBJ2-3 and V is TRBV30; D gene ambiguous. Trimming took off 0 bases at V and 6 bases at J, with 19 bases between the two ends. The CDR3 has 16 amino acids. The V gene's germline CDR1 is GTSNPN and CDR2 SVGIG (reference sequence). CDR3 in amino acids: CAWSVLGPALGDTQYF. The DNA for the CDR3 is TGTGCCTGGAGTGTACTCGGCCCGGCCCTGGGGGATACGCAGTATTTT.

The chain recombines TRBV29-1 with TRBJ2-1, with TRBD2 matching 9 bases. Looked up from germline, CDR1 is SQVTM and CDR2 is ANQGSEA. J was trimmed by 9 bases and V by 7 bases; bases with no gene match: 7. CDR3 length: 12 residues. In nucleotides, the CDR3 is TGCAGCGCTTCTAGCGGGACCGGTGAGCAGTTCTTC. It codes for CSASSGTGEQFF.

The V gene is TRBV6-1, the J gene TRBJ2-2; D may be TRBD1 (6 bases). Trimming took 3 bases from V and 0 from J, leaving 23 bases between them. The CDR3 extends over 20 amino acids. Germline CDR1 is MNHNS and CDR2 is SASEGT. The CDR3 region has the DNA TGTGCCAGCAGTGATGGACAGATGTCCGCCTATTCCGCGAACACCGGGGAGCTGTTTTTT. Its translation: CASSDGQMSAYSANTGELFF.

The chain combines TRBV6-5 with TRBJ2-1; D possibly corresponds to TRBD2 (5 bases). The CDR3 spans 13 residues. The germline gives CDR1 MNHEY, CDR2 SVGAGI. The ends were cut back, 6 bases at V and 5 bases at J, with 11 bases in the middle. CDR3: CASSLDGDNEQFF. The CDR3 DNA follows: TGTGCCAGCAGCCTGGACGGGGACAATGAGCAGTTCTTC.

This sequence joins TRBV7-9 and TRBJ1-6; a weak D match, TRBD1 (6 bases). V lost 4 bases to trimming and J lost 7 bases, with 14 bases between them. CDR1 is SEHNR and CDR2 is FQNEAQ in the germline V gene (reference sequence). The CDR3 loop spans 15 amino acids. CDR3 amino acids: CASSSATGSNSPLHF. Written as DNA, the CDR3 is TGTGCCAGCAGCTCAGCGACAGGCTCGAATTCACCCCTCCACTTT.

The chain recombines TRBV4-3 with TRBJ1-3; 8 nucleotides match TRBD1. Germline V gene sequence: CDR1 LGHNA, CDR2 YSLEER. With V trimmed by 5 bases and J by 3 bases, 15 bases remained unmatched. CDR3 length: 18 residues. The CDR3 DNA follows: TGCGCCAGCAGCAACCGGACAGGGTTCTCTCTCGTTGGAAACACCATATATTTT. Encoded protein: CASSNRTGFSLVGNTIYF.

The chain couples TRBV6-5 to TRBJ2-7, with TRBD1 identical over 9 bases. Unmatched junction bases numbered 9, after V lost 7 bases and J lost 5 bases. The V gene's germline CDR1 is MNHEY and CDR2 SVGAGI. The CDR3 contains 14 residues. CDR3 in amino acids: CASKGSWTGDEQYF. The CDR3 DNA follows: TGTGCCAGCAAAGGAAGTTGGACAGGGGACGAGCAGTACTTC.

The chain recombines TRBV6-6 with TRBJ2-2, with D maybe TRBD1 (6 bases). V lost 7 bases to trimming and J lost 6 bases, with 12 bases between them. Germline V gene sequence: CDR1 MNHNY, CDR2 SVGAGI (reference sequence). The CDR3 runs 13 residues. The CDR3 protein is CASTGQGPGELFF. CDR3 nucleotide sequence: TGTGCCAGCACCGGGCAGGGGCCCGGGGAGCTGTTTTTT.

A note on this clone: The same CDR3 arises from other DNA sequences in this sample as well. The gene calls are TRBV27 and TRBJ2-7; 9 bases map to TRBD2. Germline trimming cut 2 bases from V and 3 bases from J; bases unmatched to any gene: 2. Germline lookup yields CDR1 MNHEY and CDR2 SMNVEV (reference sequence). The CDR3 consists of 14 residues. The DNA for the CDR3 is TGTGCCAGCAGTTTAGGCGGGAGGGTCTACGAGCAGTACTTC. Translation: CASSLGGRVYEQYF.

This clone has more than one count but fewer than ten. The V gene is TRBV7-9, the J gene TRBJ2-2; D is perhaps TRBD1 (6 bases). Trimming removed 4 bases from V and 5 bases from J, with 11 bases in between. The CDR3 is 14 amino acids. CDR1 is SEHNR, CDR2 FQNEAQ, per germline (reference sequence). CDR3 bases: TGTGCCAGCAGCTGGACAGAGGAAACCGGGGAGCTGTTTTTT. Amino acid sequence: CASSWTEETGELFF.

The chain joins TRBV5-4 to TRBJ2-7; TRBD1 or TRBD2 may be the D gene (5 bases each). Trimming cost V 4 bases and J 4 bases, with 21 bases left between them. CDR1 SGHNT and CDR2 YYREEE come from the germline V gene (reference sequence). The CDR3 extends over 16 amino acids. CDR3 amino acids: CASSLESGTAKYEQYF. As DNA, the CDR3 is TGTGCCAGCAGCCTAGAATCCGGGACCGCCAAGTACGAGCAGTACTTC.

The DNA for the CDR3 is TGTGCCAGCAGTGACGGGAGGCCCAGGGCAGATACGCAGTATTTT. Protein product: CASSDGRPRADTQYF. The gene calls are TRBV6-1 and TRBJ2-3, with 7 positions matching TRBD2. Germline V CDR1 and CDR2: MNHNS, SASEGT. V was pared by 3 bases and J by 4 bases, with 7 bases of the junction left unmatched. The CDR3 length is 15 residues.

V usage is TRBV7-8 and J usage is TRBJ2-3; a weak D match, TRBD1 (6 bases). The germline V gene has CDR1 SGHVS and CDR2 FQNEAQ. The CDR3 runs to 16 residues. V gave up 2 bases and J gave up 0 bases, with 12 bases separating them. The CDR3 DNA is TGTGCCAGCAGCTTAAGGGCGAGGGGGAGCACAGATACGCAGTATTTT. As protein: CASSLRARGSTDTQYF.

This chain joins TRBV7-3 and TRBJ2-1; maybe TRBD1 (6 bases). With 2 bases removed from V and 4 bases from J, the gap between germline ends came to 15 bases. CDR1 and CDR2 from the germline V gene are SGHTA and FQGTGA. The CDR3 consists of 16 residues. CDR3 nucleotides: TGTGCCAGCAGCTTATTCGGAACAGGGAAATACAATGAGCAGTTCTTC. This translates into CASSLFGTGKYNEQFF.

The chain combines TRBV4-1 with TRBJ2-1; D is unresolved. Between the trimmed V and J ends, which lost 1 base and 6 bases, there was a span of 4 bases. The CDR3 has 12 residues. Germline V gives CDR1 MGHRA, CDR2 YSYEKL. The CDR3 region has the DNA TGCGCCAGCAGCCAAGCGCGCAATGAGCAGTTCTTC. Amino acid sequence: CASSQARNEQFF.

The chain employs TRBV5-6 and TRBJ2-7; 12 bases are a match to TRBD1. The germline gives CDR1 SGHDT, CDR2 YYEEEE. Germline trimming cut 0 bases from V and 0 bases from J; bases unmatched to any gene: 1. The CDR3 spans 16 residues. DNA for the CDR3: TGTGCCAGCAGCTTGGTGGGACAGGGGGCCTCCTACGAGCAGTACTTC. Translation gives CASSLVGQGASYEQYF.

The chain links TRBV11-2 to TRBJ2-3; D gene uncertain. CDR3 length: 14 residues. The V and J ends lost 7 bases and 2 bases respectively, with 13 bases between them. CDR1 and CDR2 from the germline V gene are SGHAT and FQNNGV. The CDR3 coding sequence is TGTGCCAGCACCATTATCCGGGCCACAGATACGCAGTATTTT. Amino acid sequence: CASTIIRATDTQYF.

V is TRBV25-1 and J is TRBJ2-1; 8 bases are a match to TRBD2. CDR1 and CDR2 from the germline V gene are MGHDK and SYGVNS. The CDR3 length is 13 residues. The V and J ends lost 9 bases and 5 bases, in that order; junction bases with no gene match: 6. DNA for the CDR3: TGTGCCAGTTCTGAAGCGGGGGACAATGAGCAGTTCTTC. It encodes CASSEAGDNEQFF.

V is TRBV19 and J is TRBJ2-7; D may be TRBD2 (6 bases). CDR3 size: 14 residues. Germline V gene data show CDR1 as LNHDA and CDR2 as SQIVND (reference sequence). Trimming stripped 5 bases from V and 4 bases from J, with 15 bases between. CDR3 residues: CASSRRDGGYEQYF. CDR3 sequence (DNA): TGTGCCAGTAGTCGCCGGGACGGGGGTTACGAGCAGTACTTC.

J is TRBJ2-1 and V is TRBV27; possible D gene TRBD1, 6 bases. Germline loops: CDR1 MNHEY, CDR2 SMNVEV (reference sequence). V shed 5 bases and J shed 6 bases, with 20 bases lying between them. The CDR3 is made up of 16 amino acids. The chain's CDR3 is CASSPRTDPLINEQFF. The CDR3 nucleotides are TGTGCCAGCAGTCCCCGGACAGACCCCCTTATCAATGAGCAGTTCTTC.

This clone was seen more than once but under ten times. CDR3 nucleotide sequence: TGTGCCAGCAGTTATCGTGGAGGGGTGCGTCGCGAGCAGTACTTC. Amino acids: CASSYRGGVRREQYF. V is TRBV6-5 and J is TRBJ2-7; the D gene is possibly TRBD2 (6 bases). This CDR3 is built from 15 residues. V dropped 3 bases and J dropped 6 bases, with 18 bases sitting between them. Germline V gene data show CDR1 as MNHEY and CDR2 as SVGAGI.

V gene TRBV28 combines with J gene TRBJ2-7; the match to TRBD2 covers 10 bases. This CDR3 has 17 amino acids. The germline CDR1 and CDR2 sequences are MDHEN and SYDVKM. With 6 bases clipped from V and 3 bases from J, the junction kept 14 bases outside the gene matches. CDR3 bases: TGTGCCAGCAGACCCTCCCCGACTAGCGGGCTGAGCTACGAGCAGTACTTC. This gives the protein CASRPSPTSGLSYEQYF. Complete variable domain (other parts from reference TRBV28 and TRBJ2-7): DVKVTQSSRYLVKRTGEKVFLECVQDMDHENMFWYRQDPGLGLRLIYFSYDVKMKEKGDIPEGYSVSREKKERFSLILESASTNQTSMYLCASRPSPTSGLSYEQYFGPGTRLTVT.

This clone showed up just once. The chain couples TRBV19 to TRBJ2-7; possibly TRBD1 or TRBD2 for D (5 bases each). V lost 6 bases and J lost 7, with 16 bases in between. CDR1 and CDR2 from the germline V gene are LNHDA and SQIVND (reference sequence). The CDR3 consists of 13 residues. The CDR3: CASRGESRREQYF. The CDR3, as DNA: TGTGCCAGTAGAGGGGAGTCTCGGCGGGAGCAGTACTTC. Supplemented by reference TRBV19 and TRBJ2-7, the full variable domain reads DGGITQSPKYLFRKEGQNVTLSCEQNLNHDAMYWYRQDPGQGLRLIYYSQIVNDFQKGDIAEGYSVSREKKESFPLTVTSAQKNPTAFYLCASRGESRREQYFGPGTRLTVT.

This chain connects TRBV19 to TRBJ1-2; unclear D gene. The length of the CDR3 is 13 residues. Germline V lookup: CDR1 LNHDA, CDR2 SQIVND (reference sequence). The ends were cut back, 7 bases at V and 2 bases at J, with 11 bases in the middle. The CDR3 coding sequence is TGTGCCAGTATGATGGGGATGAACTATGGCTACACCTTC. This translates into CASMMGMNYGYTF.